This record looks at one TCR beta chain sequence and its context. This clonotype was recorded at least ten times. Its antigen has not been determined. No clone much larger than this one lies a single base away; base qualities are absent. This record comes from a study of T cell repertoires in cytomegalovirus infection (dated by TCRdb to between 2018 and 2021). Regarding the research as a whole: Because public TCR beta signatures pointed to carriage of CMV infection together with the matching HLA type, the HLA type of each donor mattered for the analysis. Paper-wide results and their limitations: The ex vivo response was dominated by HLA-C-restricted CMV-specific TCR beta clonotypes, which also provided the single most frequent clonotype in two of eight donors. Cumulative frequency of public TCR beta family members discriminated carriers of CMV infection plus the relevant HLA type in this cohort and an independent roughly 340-donor cohort.

Sequencing took place on an Illumina HiSeq 1500. TCRdb reworked the public reads: Q25 trimming with fastp, MiXCR clone assembly, productive beta chains retained. CDR3 protein duplicates are merged, each entry listing the most common genes and DNA. For this sample the table gives some 300,000 distinct CDR3 sequences, of which roughly an eighth were detected only once. 8.5% to 10% of the sample is taken by the ten largest. Trimming at the junction amounts to 2 bases on V and 2 bases on J, and the germline ends lie 12 bases apart. The CDR1 and CDR2 encoded by the germline V gene are SGHVS and FNYEAQ. The CDR3 spans 16 residues, from the cysteine through the phenylalanine. This entry keeps only the CDR3 DNA: 48 bases, framed from base 1.

This chain joins TRBV7-6 to TRBJ2-2; TRBD1 is perhaps the D gene, given 6 matching bases. The sequence derives from a human donor in good health (CMV status not recorded). Some clones in this sample may be carry-over from other donors' samples. Sequenced: PBMCs. This receptor has the CDR3 CASSLMSRGNTGELFF. The DNA is as follows: TGTGCCAGCAGCTTAATGTCCAGGGGAAACACCGGGGAGCTGTTTTTT.